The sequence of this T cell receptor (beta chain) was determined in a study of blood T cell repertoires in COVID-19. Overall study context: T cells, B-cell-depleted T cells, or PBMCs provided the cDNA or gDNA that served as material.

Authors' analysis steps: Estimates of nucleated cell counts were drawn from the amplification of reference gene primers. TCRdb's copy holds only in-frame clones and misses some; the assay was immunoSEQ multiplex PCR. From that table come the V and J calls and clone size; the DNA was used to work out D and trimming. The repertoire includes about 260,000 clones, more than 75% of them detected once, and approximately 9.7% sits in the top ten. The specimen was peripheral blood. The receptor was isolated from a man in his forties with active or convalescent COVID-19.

CDR3: CASSLTDTDYGYTF. The CDR3 region has the DNA TGTGCCAGCAGCCTAACCGACACTGACTATGGCTACACCTTC. The V gene is TRBV28, the J gene TRBJ1-2; D ambiguous. Germline-derived CDR1 and CDR2 are MDHEN and SYDVKM. The V end lost 6 bases, the J end lost 3 bases, and 14 bases lay between the germline ends. The CDR3 covers 14 residues.